Listed here are 27 T cell receptor beta chains from one sample, sequenced in a study of spatial heterogeneity in lung cancer. Each CDR3 protein gets one entry after TCRdb re-called the 5' RACE reads with MiXCR. The sample shows 25,000 or so distinct CDR3 sequences, around 4.7% of them seen only once. Regarding time point: sample taken at primary tumor resection. Tumor, nontumor lung or frozen PBMC supplied whole RNA, sequenced without sorting. Specimen: PBMCs, collected at surgery. The receptors stem from a male donor with early-stage non-small cell lung cancer.

This clonotype was observed at least ten times. The genes are TRBV21-1 and TRBJ2-7; whether TRBD1, the table's D call, matches the DNA was not checked. TRBV21-1 is labeled a pseudogene. The CDR3 sequence is 14 residues long. The CDR3 DNA is TGTGCCAGCAGGCAGGGATTAAGTCTTCACGAGCAGTACTTC. As protein: CASRQGLSLHEQYF.

This clonotype was observed many times. The V and J genes are TRBV28 and TRBJ2-4; either TRBD1 or TRBD2 may supply D (5 bases each). The germline V gene encodes CDR1 MDHEN and CDR2 SYDVKM. V was cut by 8 bases and J by 0 bases, with 14 bases left in between. CDR3 length: 15 residues. CDR3 protein: CASRTGLLAKNIQYF. The CDR3 region has the DNA TGTGCCAGCCGCACGGGGCTTCTAGCCAAAAACATTCAGTACTTC.

This clonotype was detected many times. This chain joins TRBV20-1 and TRBJ1-5; TRBD1 matches at 8 bases. The CDR3 is 14 residues long. Looked up from germline, CDR1 is DFQATT and CDR2 is SNEGSKA (reference sequence). The V segment lost 1 base and the J segment 6 bases; nucleotides outside the gene matches: 5. The CDR3 bases are TGCAGTGCTAGAGCAGGGGGCGGAGGTCAGCCCCAGCATTTT. Protein sequence: CSARAGGGGQPQHF.

This clonotype was detected many times. The chain recombines TRBV30 with TRBJ2-3; possibly TRBD1 or TRBD2 for D (6 bases each). The CDR3 totals 16 residues. Germline CDR1 reads GTSNPN; CDR2 reads SVGIG (reference sequence). The V gene lost 3 bases and the J gene lost 5 bases, with 21 bases spanning the gap. This CDR3 is CAWSPRWGAEEDTQYF. The CDR3 coding sequence is TGTGCCTGGAGCCCAAGGTGGGGGGCGGAGGAAGATACGCAGTATTTT. The full variable domain, in which reference TRBV30 and TRBJ2-3 provide the parts outside the CDR3, is SQTIHQWPATLVQPVGSPLSLECTVEGTSNPNLYWYRQAAGRGLQLLFYSVGIGQISSEVPQNLSASRPQDRQFILSSKKLLLSDSGFYLCAWSPRWGAEEDTQYFGPGTRLTVL.

V gene TRBV6-5 combines with J gene TRBJ2-7, with D tentatively TRBD1 or TRBD2 (7 bases each). The germline V gene has CDR1 MNHEY and CDR2 SVGAGI. The CDR3 spans 15 residues. V was trimmed by 6 bases and J by 6 bases, leaving 21 bases between them. The CDR3 region is CASSRDYQGGFEQYF. Written as DNA, the CDR3 is TGTGCCAGCAGCCGGGACTATCAGGGGGGGTTCGAGCAGTACTTC.

Many counts were recorded for this clonotype. The chain combines TRBV28 with TRBJ2-3; TRBD2 might be the D (5 bases). This CDR3 is built from 14 residues. CDR1 MDHEN and CDR2 SYDVKM come from the germline V gene. Trimming removed 6 bases from V and 2 bases from J, with 12 bases in between. The CDR3 DNA follows: TGTGCCAGCAGAACACAGACTAACACAGATACGCAGTATTTT. It encodes CASRTQTNTDTQYF.

This clonotype was seen ten or more times. The V call is TRBV5-1, the J call TRBJ2-5, with a tentative D call TRBD1 (6 bases). The CDR3 is made up of 16 amino acids. CDR1 and CDR2 from the germline V gene are SGHRS and YFSETQ. Deletions cut 0 bases from V and 5 bases from J, with 17 bases between. CDR3 amino acids: CASSLEAQGSGETQYF. CDR3 DNA: TGCGCCAGCAGCTTGGAGGCCCAGGGGTCGGGGGAGACCCAGTACTTC.

Sample share makes this clonotype medium-sized. The genes are TRBV20-1 and TRBJ1-5, with 7 bases identical to TRBD1. The CDR3 is 17 amino acids. The ends lost 1 base at V and 0 bases at J; junction bases unmatched: 9. CDR1 is DFQATT and CDR2 is SNEGSKA in the germline V gene (reference sequence). The CDR3 coding sequence is TGCAGTGCTAGAGTTCTCCTCGGGACAGCTAGCAATCAGCCCCAGCATTTT. Protein sequence: CSARVLLGTASNQPQHF.

Ten or more counts support this clonotype. The chain combines TRBV7-2 with TRBJ2-5; no clear D. Trimming pared 0 bases from V and 1 base from J, leaving 6 bases between. Germline values: CDR1 SGHTA, CDR2 FQGNSA. The CDR3 sequence is 14 residues long. CDR3 nucleotide sequence: TGTGCCAGCAGCTTAGCTCGGGCCCAAGAGACCCAGTACTTC. The encoded protein is CASSLARAQETQYF. The full variable domain, with the rest looked up from reference TRBV7-2 and TRBJ2-5, is GAGVSQSPSNKVTEKGKDVELRCDPISGHTALYWYRQSLGQGLEFLIYFQGNSAPDKSGLPSDRFSAERTGGSVSTLTIQRTQQEDSAVYLCASSLARAQETQYFGPGTRLLVL.

This clonotype was recorded many times. The chain is built from TRBV7-3 and TRBJ2-1; D possibly uses TRBD1 or TRBD2 (6 bases each). V lost 4 bases to trimming and J lost 6 bases, with 10 bases between them. The CDR3 covers 13 residues. Germline V gives CDR1 SGHTA, CDR2 FQGTGA. CDR3 nucleotides: TGTGCCAGCAGCTCCGGAGGGGGCAATGAGCAGTTCTTC. Protein product: CASSSGGGNEQFF.

This clonotype was seen repeatedly, ten times or more. The chain couples TRBV18 to TRBJ2-7; 7 positions match TRBD2. The CDR3 runs to 16 residues. Germline CDR1 and CDR2: KGHSH and LQKENI. With V trimmed by 1 base and J by 0 bases, 6 bases remained unmatched. CDR3 bases: TGTGCCAGCTCACCACGGGACTACGCTAGCTCCTACGAGCAGTACTTC. This encodes CASSPRDYASSYEQYF.

This clonotype showed up many times. V usage is TRBV5-1 and J usage is TRBJ2-1; 11 positions match TRBD2. The germline V gene encodes CDR1 SGHRS and CDR2 YFSETQ. The CDR3 is made up of 14 amino acids. J gave up 5 bases and V 4 bases, and 2 bases lay outside the gene matches. The CDR3 protein is CASSQTSGDNEQFF. The CDR3 DNA sequence: TGCGCCAGCAGCCAGACTAGCGGGGACAATGAGCAGTTCTTC.

This clonotype was recorded at least ten times. The chain employs TRBV7-8 and TRBJ2-1; 8 bases align to TRBD1. Germline V CDR1 and CDR2: SGHVS, FQNEAQ. V was clipped by 5 bases and J by 8 bases; unmatched bases: 5. This CDR3 comprises 13 residues. This CDR3 reads CASSPDRGDEQFF. The CDR3 DNA sequence: TGTGCCAGCAGCCCCGACAGGGGCGATGAGCAGTTCTTC.

This clonotype was seen repeatedly, ten times or more. This chain connects TRBV10-3 to TRBJ1-1; no clear D gene. V lost 3 bases, J lost 3 bases, and 8 bases lay in between. Germline V CDR1 and CDR2: ENHRY, SYGVKD. The CDR3 is 13 amino acids. The CDR3 sequence: CAISDRQHTEAFF. The CDR3 DNA reads TGTGCCATCAGTGACCGGCAGCACACTGAAGCTTTCTTT.

This clonotype was seen at least ten times. This rearrangement joins TRBV9 to TRBJ2-7; no clear D gene. Germline lookup yields CDR1 SGDLS and CDR2 YYNGEE. This CDR3 is built from 14 residues. Trimming took 0 bases from V and 4 from J, leaving 11 bases between them. DNA for the CDR3: TGTGCCAGCAGCGTAGGATTGGGGTGGTACGAGCAGTACTTC. This translates into CASSVGLGWYEQYF.

This clonotype was observed at least ten times. The chain has TRBV7-8 and TRBJ1-5; D might be TRBD1 (5 bases). This CDR3 is built from 16 residues. Per the germline V gene, CDR1 is SGHVS and CDR2 is FQNEAQ. Trimming took 5 bases from V and 3 from J, leaving 17 bases between them. This CDR3 reads CASSRYRREANQPQHF. CDR3 nucleotide sequence: TGTGCCAGCAGCCGATACCGCAGGGAGGCCAATCAGCCCCAGCATTTT.

The chain carries TRBV2 and TRBJ1-2, with TRBD1 as a possible D gene (5 bases). Trimming took 4 bases from V and 9 from J, leaving 18 bases between them. CDR1 is SNHLY and CDR2 is FYNNEI in the germline V gene. The CDR3 extends over 14 amino acids. As DNA, the CDR3 is TGTGCCAGCAGTGCCCGGGACGGGGGGTTCAGCTACACCTTC. Amino acid sequence: CASSARDGGFSYTF.

This clonotype was seen repeatedly, ten times or more. The chain is built from TRBV7-2 and TRBJ2-5, with 8 bases matching TRBD2. The germline V gene encodes CDR1 SGHTA and CDR2 FQGNSA. CDR3 length equals 14 residues. After removal of 7 bases from V and 5 bases from J, the junction contained 9 bases not matched to a gene. The CDR3 nucleotides are TGTGCCAGCACCCCCGGTCGGGGGGGGGAGACCCAGTACTTC. Translating gives CASTPGRGGETQYF.

This clonotype was recorded at least ten times. Here the CDR3 reads CASARQGAYEKLFF. The CDR3 DNA reads as TGTGCCAGCGCCCGACAGGGGGCGTATGAAAAACTGTTTTTT. The V and J genes are TRBV12-3 or TRBV12-4 and TRBJ1-4; the match to TRBD1 covers 10 bases. V gave up 8 bases and J gave up 6 bases; unmatched junction bases: 6. The CDR3 runs 14 residues.

This clonotype came up many times. The chain couples TRBV24-1 to TRBJ2-2; 7 nucleotides line up with TRBD2. CDR3 length equals 16 residues. The V and J ends lost 4 bases and 3 bases, in that order; junction bases with no gene match: 7. Germline-derived CDR1 and CDR2 are KGHDR and SFDVKD. The CDR3 sequence: CATSDLTGGDTGELFF. Here the CDR3 DNA reads TGTGCCACCAGTGACCTTACGGGAGGAGACACCGGGGAGCTGTTTTTT.

At least ten counts were recorded for this clonotype. This chain connects TRBV20-1 to TRBJ2-3, with TRBD2 identical over 14 bases. V dropped 0 bases and J dropped 0; count of bases not matched to a gene: 8. Germline V gives CDR1 DFQATT, CDR2 SNEGSKA (reference sequence). The CDR3 runs to 19 residues. The CDR3 DNA is TGCAGTGCTAGAGATAGACTAGCGGGAGGGAGCTGGAGCACAGATACGCAGTATTTT. This translates into CSARDRLAGGSWSTDTQYF.

This clonotype was found many times. The rearrangement links TRBV20-1 to TRBJ2-1; weak D call: TRBD2 (5 bases). Germline CDR1 is DFQATT and CDR2 is SNEGSKA (reference sequence). The CDR3 has 14 residues. V was cut by 3 bases and J by 7 bases, with 16 bases left in between. Written as DNA, the CDR3 is TGCAGTGCTAGTGACCCGGCTAGCAGGAATGAGCAGTTCTTC. Its translation is CSASDPASRNEQFF.

This clonotype came up many times. The rearrangement links TRBV15 to TRBJ2-3; tentative D call: TRBD2 (6 bases). V was trimmed by 2 bases and J by 6 bases, leaving 6 bases between them. The length of the CDR3 is 12 residues. Germline-derived CDR1 and CDR2 are LNHNV and YYDKDF (reference sequence). The CDR3 loop reads CATSRRGDTQYF. DNA for the CDR3: TGTGCCACCAGCAGACGGGGGGATACGCAGTATTTT.

This clonotype has ten or more counts. The V and J genes are TRBV7-8 and TRBJ1-2, with 9 bases aligning to TRBD1. The CDR3 totals 14 residues. Germline CDR1 and CDR2: SGHVS and FQNEAQ. V lost 0 bases and J lost 7; bases outside the gene matches: 3. The CDR3 nucleotides read TGTGCCAGCAGCTTAGCGTTGACAGGGGGTGGCTACACCTTC. Amino acid sequence: CASSLALTGGGYTF.

This clonotype appeared many times. The genes are TRBV27 and TRBJ2-1; possibly TRBD1 or TRBD2 for D (5 bases each). Germline CDR1 reads MNHEY; CDR2 reads SMNVEV (reference sequence). The V end was cut by 2 bases, the J end by 4 bases, with 15 bases between. The CDR3 sequence is 16 residues long. The CDR3 loop is CASSLRVAEGYNEQFF. DNA of the CDR3: TGTGCCAGCAGTTTACGGGTAGCAGAGGGGTACAATGAGCAGTTCTTC.

This clonotype was observed at least ten times. This chain uses TRBV28 with TRBJ2-1; 12 bases fit TRBD2. From germline, CDR1 is MDHEN and CDR2 SYDVKM. This CDR3 comprises 14 residues. The V segment lost 6 bases and the J segment 6 bases; nucleotides outside the gene matches: 3. The CDR3 region is CASSRLAGANEQFF. The CDR3 DNA reads TGTGCCAGCAGCCGACTAGCGGGAGCCAATGAGCAGTTCTTC.

This clonotype was seen ten or more times. This chain joins TRBV6-2 or TRBV6-3 and TRBJ1-5; D not resolved. Trimming shortened V by 4 bases and J by 6 bases, and 16 bases separated the two germline ends. Per germline, CDR1 MNHEY and CDR2 SVGEGT. This CDR3 region has 15 residues. This CDR3 reads CASSSLVDGAQPQHF. In nucleotides, the CDR3 is TGTGCCAGCAGTTCGTTGGTGGACGGTGCTCAGCCCCAGCATTTT.